One TCR beta chain is described in this entry. The antigen it recognizes is unknown. Base qualities are not provided; no much larger clone lies one nucleotide away. RNA was extracted using the RNeasy kit, and roughly 0.5 to 1 ug of the RNA was reverse transcribed with random hexamers. The immunoSEQ multiplex PCR assay, covering 54 Vbeta and 13 Jbeta segments, was used to amplify TCR beta CDR3 regions. PCR amplification bias was corrected by using a synthetic template baseline for primer optimization and computational correction. The original pipeline was this. Reads were annotated to V, D and J genes according to IMGT and were analyzed with immunoSEQ Analyzer, with only productive sequences retained. Clonality was calculated as one minus the Shannon entropy normalized by log2 of the number of productive unique sequences. For each patient and control, public and private clones were evaluated within the 100 most prevalent clones. Clones were defined as Susac-specific when absent from the healthy and MS cohorts, from some 1,100 published viral clones and from other ImmuneACCESS disease sequences. Through fastp at Q25 and MiXCR, TCRdb rebuilt clones from the public reads, retaining in-frame beta chains. Merged by CDR3 protein, the rows form single entries marked with the most common genes and DNA. Here the V and J calls rest on TCRdb's processing, not on the authors' analysis. Across this sample there are about 300,000 distinct CDR3 sequences, with roughly 85% seen only once. The leading ten clones occupy approximately 0.2% of the sample.

This record belongs to a study of CD8 T cells in Susac syndrome (dated by TCRdb to between 2018 and 2020). For the study in its entirety: The study used repertoire sequencing to test whether antigen drove CD8+ T cell activation and differentiation in Susac syndrome. The study compared CD8+ T cell repertoire clonality among over ten healthy donors, about 14 Susac syndrome patients and roughly 15 multiple sclerosis patients.

Here is what the overall study found, with its caveats: The number of individuals in the TCR sequencing and HLA analysis was acknowledged as relatively small.

Reading from cysteine to phenylalanine, the CDR3 counts 14 amino acids. Only CDR3 DNA is held: 42 bases, read in frame from base 1. V and J are trimmed by 6 bases and 6 bases, and the gene matches miss 5 bases of the junction. The germline V gene (reference sequence) specifies SEHNR as CDR1 and FQNEAQ as CDR2. Peripheral blood CD8+ and CD4+ T cells from healthy donors, Susac syndrome patients and multiple sclerosis patients were profiled using high-throughput TCR beta sequencing. Multiple sclerosis controls were treatment-naive patients with stable or active relapsing-remitting disease fulfilling revised McDonald criteria. CD8+ TEMRA cells were enriched by FACS, while bulk CD8+ and CD4+ T cells were purified by magnetic negative isolation. Blood was collected in EDTA tubes and processed within 24 hours, with PBMCs isolated through density gradient centrifugation. PBMCs intended for TCR sequencing were frozen in liquid nitrogen and were later thawed in a 37 degrees C water bath. A purity of at least 90% was achieved for sorted or isolated CD4+, CD8+ and CD8+ TEMRA cells.

The sequence came from a human donor with multiple sclerosis. The V gene is TRBV7-9 and the J gene is TRBJ2-1; 10 junctional bases match TRBD1. Material: CD8+ T cells from PBMCs. The nucleotides are TGTGCCAGCAGGGGACAGGGGCCGATCAATGAGCAGTTCTTC. Translated, it gives CASRGQGPINEQFF.